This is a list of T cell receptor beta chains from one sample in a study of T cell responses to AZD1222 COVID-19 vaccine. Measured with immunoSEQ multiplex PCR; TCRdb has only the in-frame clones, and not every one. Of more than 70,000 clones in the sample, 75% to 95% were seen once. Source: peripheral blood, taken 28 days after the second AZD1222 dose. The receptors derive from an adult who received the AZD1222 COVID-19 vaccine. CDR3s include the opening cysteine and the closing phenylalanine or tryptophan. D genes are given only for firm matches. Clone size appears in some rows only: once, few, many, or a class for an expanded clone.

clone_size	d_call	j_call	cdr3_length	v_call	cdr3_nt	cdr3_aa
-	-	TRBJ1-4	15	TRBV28	TGTGCCAGCAGTCCCCTAGGCAGGGAGAACGAAAAACTGTTTTTT	CASSPLGRENEKLFF
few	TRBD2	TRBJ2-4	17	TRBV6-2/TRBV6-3	TGTGCCAGCAGTCCGGGACTAAACCTGGGGCCCAAAAACATTCAGTACTTC	CASSPGLNLGPKNIQYF
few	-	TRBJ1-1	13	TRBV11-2	TGTGCCAGCAGTCCTCAGGTTATCCCAATAGCTTTCTTT	CASSPQVIPIAFF
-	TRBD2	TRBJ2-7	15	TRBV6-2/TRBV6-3	TGTGCCAGCAGTCAATCCGTAGCGGGAGGCTACGAGCAGTACTTC	CASSQSVAGGYEQYF
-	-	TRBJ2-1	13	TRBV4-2	TGTGCCAGCAGCCAGTCAGAACCGGGAGAGCAGTTCTTC	CASSQSEPGEQFF
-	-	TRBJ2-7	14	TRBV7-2	TGTGCCAGCAGCTTTACAGGTTCCCGTGACGAGCAGTACTTC	CASSFTGSRDEQYF
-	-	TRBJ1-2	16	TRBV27	TGTGCCAGCAGTCAGCGAAGGAGCGCCGTCAACTATGGCTACACCTTC	CASSQRRSAVNYGYTF
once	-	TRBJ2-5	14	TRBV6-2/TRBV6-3	TGTGCCAGCAGTTACGGGGTGGGCTTCGGGACCCAGTACTTC	CASSYGVGFGTQYF
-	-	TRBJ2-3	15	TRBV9	TGTGCCAGCAGCGTAGTTGGAGGAGGGCCAGATACGCAGTATTTT	CASSVVGGGPDTQYF
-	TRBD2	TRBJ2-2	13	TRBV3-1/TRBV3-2	TGTGCCAGCAAGAGGCGGGAGCTCGGGGAGCTGTTTTTT	CASKRRELGELFF
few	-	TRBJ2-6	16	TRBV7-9	TGTGCCAGCAGCTTAGGGGCAGGAAGAGGGGCCAACGTCCTGACTTTC	CASSLGAGRGANVLTF
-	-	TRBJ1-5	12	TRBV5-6	TGTGCCAGCGCCATCGGGGATCAGCCCCAGCATTTT	CASAIGDQPQHF
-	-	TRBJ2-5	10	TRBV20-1	TGCAGTGCTAACCGGGAGACCCAGTACTTC	CSANRETQYF
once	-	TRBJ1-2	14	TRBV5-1	TGCGCCAGCAGCCTGGTCTTTGGGGAGTATGGCTACACCTTC	CASSLVFGEYGYTF
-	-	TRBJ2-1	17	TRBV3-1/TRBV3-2	TGTGCCAGCAGCCCCTCGATGGGGCCCTGGTCCTACAATGAGCAGTTCTTC	CASSPSMGPWSYNEQFF
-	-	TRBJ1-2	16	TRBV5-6	TGTGCCAGCAGCCTCGTCGGGGAAGGGAGAGACTATGGCTACACCTTC	CASSLVGEGRDYGYTF